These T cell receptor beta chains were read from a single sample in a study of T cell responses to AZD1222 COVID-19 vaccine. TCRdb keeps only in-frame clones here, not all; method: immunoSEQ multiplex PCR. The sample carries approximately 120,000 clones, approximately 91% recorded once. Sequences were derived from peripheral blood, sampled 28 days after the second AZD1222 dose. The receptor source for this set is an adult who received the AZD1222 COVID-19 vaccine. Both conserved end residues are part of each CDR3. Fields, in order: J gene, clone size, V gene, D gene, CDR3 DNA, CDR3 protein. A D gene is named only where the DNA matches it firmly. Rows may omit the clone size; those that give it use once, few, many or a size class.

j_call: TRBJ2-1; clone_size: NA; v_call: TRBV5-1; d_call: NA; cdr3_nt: TGCGCCAGCAGCAAGGACTTTAACAATGAGCAGTTCTTC; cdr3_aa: CASSKDFNNEQFF
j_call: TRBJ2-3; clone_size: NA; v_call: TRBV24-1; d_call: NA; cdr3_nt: TGTGCCACCAGTGATTTCGGCCCTCGGGACCAAGTCCGAGATACGCAGTATTTT; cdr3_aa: CATSDFGPRDQVRDTQYF
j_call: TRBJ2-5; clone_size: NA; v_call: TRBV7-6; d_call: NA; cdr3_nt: TGTGCCAGCAGCTGGGCGGAAGTTGAGACCCAGTACTTC; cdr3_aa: CASSWAEVETQYF
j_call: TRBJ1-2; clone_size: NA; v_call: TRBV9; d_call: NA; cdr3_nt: TGTGCCAGCAGCGCCCAGGGGAACAACTATGGCTACACCTTC; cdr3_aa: CASSAQGNNYGYTF
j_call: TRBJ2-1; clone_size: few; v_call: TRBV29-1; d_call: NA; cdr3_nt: TGCAGCGTTGAGACAGGAGCCCCCTACAATGAGCAGTTCTTC; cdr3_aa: CSVETGAPYNEQFF
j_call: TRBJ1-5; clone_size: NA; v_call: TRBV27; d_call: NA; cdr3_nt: TGTGCCAGCAGTAAAGGGACACAACGCAATCAGCCCCAGCATTTT; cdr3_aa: CASSKGTQRNQPQHF
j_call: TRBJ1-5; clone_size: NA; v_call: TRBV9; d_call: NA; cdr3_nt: TGTGCCAGCAGCGTAGGGGGGAATAGCAATCAGCCCCAGCATTTT; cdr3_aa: CASSVGGNSNQPQHF
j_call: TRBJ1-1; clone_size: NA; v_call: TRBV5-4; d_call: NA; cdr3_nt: TGTGCCAGCAGCTTTGAGAGTAAACCTGAAGCTTTCTTT; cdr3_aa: CASSFESKPEAFF
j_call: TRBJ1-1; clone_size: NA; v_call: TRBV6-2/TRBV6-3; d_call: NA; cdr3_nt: TGTGCCAGCAGCGAGCAAGCCCCCACAGACACTGAAGCTTTCTTT; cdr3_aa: CASSEQAPTDTEAFF
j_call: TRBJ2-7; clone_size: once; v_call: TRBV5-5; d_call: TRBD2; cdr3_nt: TGTGCCAGCAACCCCGGGACTAGCGGAATCTACGAGCAGTACTTC; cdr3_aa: CASNPGTSGIYEQYF
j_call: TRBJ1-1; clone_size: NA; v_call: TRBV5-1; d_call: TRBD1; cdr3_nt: TGCGCCAGCAGTAGGACAGGGGGACGAGACACTGAAGCTTTCTTT; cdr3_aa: CASSRTGGRDTEAFF
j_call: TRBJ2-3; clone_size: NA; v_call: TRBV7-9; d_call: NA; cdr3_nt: TGTGCCAGCAGACTGATCCACACAGATACGCAGTATTTT; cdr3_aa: CASRLIHTDTQYF
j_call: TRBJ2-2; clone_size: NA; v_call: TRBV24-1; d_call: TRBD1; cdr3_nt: TGTGCCACAACGGACAGGGGGCTTGGCGGGGAGCTGTTTTTT; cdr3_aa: CATTDRGLGGELFF
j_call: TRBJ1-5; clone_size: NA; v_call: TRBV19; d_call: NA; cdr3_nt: TGTGCCAGTAGTAGTAGGGGTCTGAATCAGCCCCAGCATTTT; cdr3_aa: CASSSRGLNQPQHF
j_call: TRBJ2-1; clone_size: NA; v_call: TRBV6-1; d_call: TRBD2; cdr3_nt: TGTGCCAGCAGTGAAGCGGGACTAGCCAATGAGCAGTTCTTC; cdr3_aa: CASSEAGLANEQFF